The 11 T cell receptor beta chains in this list originate from one sample, sequenced in a study of cytomegalovirus exposure and HLA in healthy donors. Amplification used 60 Vbeta primers and 13 Jbeta primers. TCRdb's copy holds only in-frame clones and misses some; the assay was immunoSEQ multiplex PCR. The data show roughly 150,000 clones, about three quarters seen once. Material: PBMCs. These receptors originate from a man between 25 and 39 years old in good health and CMV-seropositive.

The chain carries TRBV7-3 and TRBJ2-1; 12 positions match TRBD2. The CDR3 covers 15 residues. The ends lost 3 bases at V and 9 bases at J; junction bases unmatched: 6. The germline V gene has CDR1 SGHTA and CDR2 FQGTGA. The chain's CDR3 is CASSFGLAGLSEQFF. The CDR3 region has the DNA TGTGCCAGCAGCTTCGGACTAGCGGGACTCTCTGAGCAGTTCTTC.

The V and J genes are TRBV27 and TRBJ1-4; D unresolved. V was shortened by 6 bases and J by 4 bases, with 9 bases between the two germline ends. The CDR3 runs to 13 residues. Germline CDR1 and CDR2: MNHEY and SMNVEV (reference sequence). CDR3 sequence (DNA): TGTGCCAGCAGAGCTCGGGGTAATGAAAAACTGTTTTTT. This translates into CASRARGNEKLFF.

The V call is TRBV5-1, the J call TRBJ1-2; D unclear. The CDR3 loop spans 13 amino acids. From germline, CDR1 is SGHRS and CDR2 YFSETQ. Between the trimmed V and J ends, which lost 3 bases and 8 bases, there was a span of 14 bases. Here the CDR3 DNA reads TGCGCCAGCAGCTCAGAGGGAGCCGAAGGCTACACCTTC. It codes for CASSSEGAEGYTF.

The CDR3 sequence: CASSVQQGANQPQHF. CDR3 DNA sequence: TGTGCCAGCAGCGTCCAACAGGGGGCCAATCAGCCCCAGCATTTT. The chain employs TRBV7-2 and TRBJ1-5, with 9 bases that match TRBD1. Germline CDR1 and CDR2: SGHTA and FQGNSA. This CDR3 spans 15 amino acids. Trimming cost V 5 bases and J 3 bases; bases outside gene matches: 5.

The chain uses TRBV28 and TRBJ1-1, with D possibly being TRBD1 (5 bases). This CDR3 has 13 amino acids. Trimming removed 6 bases at V and 6 bases at J, with 14 bases between. The germline gives CDR1 MDHEN, CDR2 SYDVKM. This chain's CDR3 is CASRTTGTPEAFF. The CDR3 DNA sequence: TGTGCCAGCAGAACTACCGGGACTCCTGAAGCTTTCTTT.

This clone was observed once. This CDR3 is CASSPGQDMNTEAFF. The CDR3 nucleotides read TGTGCCAGCAGCCCCGGACAGGACATGAACACTGAAGCTTTCTTT. The chain links TRBV6-1 to TRBJ1-1, with 7 positions matching TRBD1. The CDR3 extends over 15 amino acids. The germline V gene encodes CDR1 MNHNS and CDR2 SASEGT. The trim removed 6 bases at V and 0 bases at J, leaving 7 bases unmatched.

The gene calls are TRBV10-1 and TRBJ2-1; 10 nucleotides agree with TRBD2. The CDR3 consists of 15 residues. CDR1 WNHNN and CDR2 SYGVQD come from the germline V gene (reference sequence). The junction had 3 bases not matched to a gene; V was cut back by 5 bases and J by 2 bases. The CDR3 DNA is TGCGCCAGCAGTTGGACTAGCGGAACCTACAATGAGCAGTTCTTC. Translation gives CASSWTSGTYNEQFF.

This CDR3 reads CASSESRETSGRLCEQFF. In DNA, the CDR3 is TGCGCCAGCAGTGAGTCGAGGGAAACTAGCGGGAGGTTGTGTGAGCAGTTCTTC. The V and J genes are TRBV10-2 and TRBJ2-1, with 12 nucleotides matching TRBD2. The J segment lost 9 bases and the V segment lost 0 bases, leaving 12 bases of the junction unmatched. The CDR3 is 18 residues long. Germline V CDR1 and CDR2: WSHSY, SAAADI.

This clone was found a few times. The chain links TRBV19 to TRBJ2-7; weak D call: TRBD1 (6 bases). V dropped 5 bases and J dropped 2 bases, with 13 bases sitting between them. The CDR3 sequence is 14 residues long. The germline V gene encodes CDR1 LNHDA and CDR2 SQIVND (reference sequence). In DNA form, the CDR3 reads TGTGCCAGTAGTGCCACACAGGGAGCCTACGAGCAGTACTTC. It translates to CASSATQGAYEQYF.

V usage is TRBV4-1 and J usage is TRBJ2-7; 8 bases match TRBD1. The germline gives CDR1 MGHRA, CDR2 YSYEKL. The CDR3 runs 18 residues. The V gene end was trimmed by 0 bases and the J gene end by 3 bases; junction bases not matched to a gene: 13. CDR3 amino acids: CASSQESSSVTGDYEQYF. The CDR3 region has the DNA TGCGCCAGCAGCCAAGAATCTTCCTCGGTGACAGGGGACTACGAGCAGTACTTC.

The chain employs TRBV21-1 and TRBJ2-3; TRBD1 reflects the table's D call only, with no check against the DNA. TRBV21-1 is marked as a pseudogene. The CDR3 runs 16 residues. The CDR3 loop is CASSKALWGHTDTQYF. CDR3 nucleotides: TGTGCCAGCAGCAAAGCGCTTTGGGGACACACAGATACGCAGTATTTT.